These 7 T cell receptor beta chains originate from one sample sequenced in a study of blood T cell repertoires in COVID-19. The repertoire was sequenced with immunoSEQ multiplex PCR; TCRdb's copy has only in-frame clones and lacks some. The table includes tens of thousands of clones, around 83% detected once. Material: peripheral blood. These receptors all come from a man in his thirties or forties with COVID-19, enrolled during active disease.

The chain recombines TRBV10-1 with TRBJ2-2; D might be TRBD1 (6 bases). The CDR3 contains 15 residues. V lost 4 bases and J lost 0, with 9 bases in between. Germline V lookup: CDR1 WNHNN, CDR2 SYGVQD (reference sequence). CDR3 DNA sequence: TGCGCCAGCAGTGCTAGGGGGACGAACACCGGGGAGCTGTTTTTT. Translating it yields CASSARGTNTGELFF.

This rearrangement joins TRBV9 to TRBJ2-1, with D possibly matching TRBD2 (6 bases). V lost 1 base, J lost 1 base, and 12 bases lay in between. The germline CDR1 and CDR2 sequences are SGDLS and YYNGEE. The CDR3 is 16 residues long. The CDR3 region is CASSVLPGGSYNEQFF. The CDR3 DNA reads TGTGCCAGCAGCGTACTCCCTGGGGGGTCCTACAATGAGCAGTTCTTC. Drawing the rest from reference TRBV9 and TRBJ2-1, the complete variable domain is DSGVTQTPKHLITATGQRVTLRCSPRSGDLSVYWYQQSLDQGLQFLIQYYNGEERAKGNILERFSAQQFPDLHSELNLSSLELGDSALYFCASSVLPGGSYNEQFFGPGTRLTVL.

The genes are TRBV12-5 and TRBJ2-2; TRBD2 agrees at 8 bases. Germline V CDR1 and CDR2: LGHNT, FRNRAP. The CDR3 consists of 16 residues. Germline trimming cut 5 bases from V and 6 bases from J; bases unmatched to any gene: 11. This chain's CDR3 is CASGEQGLEVSGELFF. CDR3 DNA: TGTGCTAGTGGTGAGCAGGGACTAGAAGTGTCCGGGGAGCTGTTTTTT.

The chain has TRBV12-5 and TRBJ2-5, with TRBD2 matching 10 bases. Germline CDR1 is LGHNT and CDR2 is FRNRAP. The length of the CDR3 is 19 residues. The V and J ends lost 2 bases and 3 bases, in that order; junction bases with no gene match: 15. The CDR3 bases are TGTGCTAGTGGTTTGATCCTAGCGGGAGCGGGACGATGGGAAGAGACCCAGTACTTC. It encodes CASGLILAGAGRWEETQYF.

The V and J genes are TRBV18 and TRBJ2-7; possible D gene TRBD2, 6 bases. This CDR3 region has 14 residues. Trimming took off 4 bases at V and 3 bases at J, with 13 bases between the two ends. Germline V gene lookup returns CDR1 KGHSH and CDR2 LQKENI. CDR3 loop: CASSRADYGYEQYF. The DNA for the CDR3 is TGTGCCAGCTCACGAGCGGACTATGGCTACGAGCAGTACTTC. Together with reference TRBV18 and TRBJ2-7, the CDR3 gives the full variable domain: NAGVMQNPRHLVRRRGQEARLRCSPMKGHSHVYWYRQLPEEGLKFMVYLQKENIIDESGMPKERFSAEFPKEGPSILRIQQVVRGDSAAYFCASSRADYGYEQYFGPGTRLTVT.

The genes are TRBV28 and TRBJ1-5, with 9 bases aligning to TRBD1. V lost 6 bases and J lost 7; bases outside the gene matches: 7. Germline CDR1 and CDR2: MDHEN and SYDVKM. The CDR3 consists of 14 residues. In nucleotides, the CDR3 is TGTGCCAGCAGGCCCACAGGGGGCGGCCAGCCCCAGCATTTT. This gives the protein CASRPTGGGQPQHF. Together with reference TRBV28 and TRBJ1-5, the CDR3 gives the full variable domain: DVKVTQSSRYLVKRTGEKVFLECVQDMDHENMFWYRQDPGLGLRLIYFSYDVKMKEKGDIPEGYSVSREKKERFSLILESASTNQTSMYLCASRPTGGGQPQHFGDGTRLSIL.

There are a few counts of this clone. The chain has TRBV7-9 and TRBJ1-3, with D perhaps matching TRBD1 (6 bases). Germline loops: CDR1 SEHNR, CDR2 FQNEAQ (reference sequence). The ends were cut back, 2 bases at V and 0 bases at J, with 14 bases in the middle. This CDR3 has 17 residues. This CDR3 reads CASSLLSTGLSGNTIYF. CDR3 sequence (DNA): TGTGCCAGCAGCTTACTATCTACAGGGCTCTCTGGAAACACCATATATTTT.